The TCR beta chain under discussion was sequenced for a study of blood T cells in healthy people across ages. Study as a whole: The template switching approach captured approximately one barcoded beta molecule for every two T cells. Regarding the study as a whole: Aged donors had fewer naive CD4+ cells and lower diversity than long-lived donors.

CDR3 length: 15 residues. Germline CDR1 reads ENHRY; CDR2 reads SYGVKD. Trimming pared 2 bases from V and 4 bases from J, leaving 14 bases between. It was around 9 milliliters of peripheral blood that were drawn from each donor. Primers used in a second PCR of roughly 6 to 12 cycles were a sample-barcoded 5' primer and a J-beta primer mix. Via MiXCR, TCRdb re-called the 5' RACE reads, giving one row per CDR3 protein. Of about 1.1 million distinct CDR3 sequences in the sample, around two fifths were seen once. Concerning this clonotype: Antigen specificity is unknown.

V usage is TRBV10-3 and J usage is TRBJ1-2; tentatively, D is TRBD1 (5 bases). The TCR comes from a man aged 18 to 29 in good health. Sequenced: blood. For the CDR3, the DNA is TGTGCCATCAGTGAGCAGCGAGGACAACGCTATGGCTACACCTTC. Translating gives CAISEQRGQRYGYTF.